The present T cell receptor beta chain was sequenced within a study of OX40 agonist ivuxolimab in advanced cancers. Study-wide context: The patients' treatment was ivuxolimab, an agonistic anti-OX40 (CD134) antibody. Broader study findings: Clonal expansion was seen in CD4+ and CD8+ blood T cells by week 6 at 0.1 to 3.0 mg/kg.

A note on this clone: Its matching antigen is unknown.

This CDR3 has 11 residues. CDR1 DFQATT and CDR2 SNEGSKA come from the germline V gene (reference sequence). V lost 5 bases to trimming and J lost 7 bases, with 11 bases between them. Repertoires were generated with immunoSEQ multiplex PCR, while TCRdb's copy carries only in-frame clones and drops some. The sample contains fewer than 30,000 clones, 85% to 90% of which appear only once. The clonotype was recovered from an adult with an advanced solid tumor such as melanoma, head and neck, liver or kidney cancer. The genes are TRBV20-1 and TRBJ2-5, with no clear D. The source was CD4+ or CD8+ T cells sorted from blood, collected in a trial of the OX40 agonist ivuxolimab. DNA for the CDR3: TGCAGTGCTGGCGAAGTAGCGACCCAGTACTTC. This encodes CSAGEVATQYF.